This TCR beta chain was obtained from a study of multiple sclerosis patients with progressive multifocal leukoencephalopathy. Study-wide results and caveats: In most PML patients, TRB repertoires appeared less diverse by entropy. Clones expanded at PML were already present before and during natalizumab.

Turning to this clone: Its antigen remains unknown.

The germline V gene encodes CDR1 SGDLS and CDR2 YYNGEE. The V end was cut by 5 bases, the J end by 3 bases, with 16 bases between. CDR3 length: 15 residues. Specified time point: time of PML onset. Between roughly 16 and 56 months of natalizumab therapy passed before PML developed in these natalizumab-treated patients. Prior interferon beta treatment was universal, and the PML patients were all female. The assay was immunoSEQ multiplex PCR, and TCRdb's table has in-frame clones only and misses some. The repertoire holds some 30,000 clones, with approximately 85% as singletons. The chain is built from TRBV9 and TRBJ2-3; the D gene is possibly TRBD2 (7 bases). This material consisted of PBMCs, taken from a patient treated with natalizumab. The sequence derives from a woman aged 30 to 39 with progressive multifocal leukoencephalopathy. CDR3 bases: TGTGCCAGCAGTGTACGGGGGGCCTCGACAGATACGCAGTATTTT. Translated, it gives CASSVRGASTDTQYF.